This TCR beta chain was captured in a study of human T cells and chemical hapten exposure. Time point defined: pre-sensitization, week 0. The treatment is: therapeutic diphenylcyclopropenone sensitization with weekly scalp DPC. Study results and caveats: TCRs whose frequency exceeded 1 in 1000 remained the same following DPC sensitization. Expanded TCRs created a significantly greater count of big CDR3 similarity clusters than controls did.

TCRdb analysed the RACE reads with MiXCR anew, one entry per CDR3 protein. The sample consists of 150,000 to 200,000 distinct CDR3 sequences, around 30% of them appearing once. As regards this clonotype: Its antigen is unknown.

Germline lookup yields CDR1 SQVTM and CDR2 ANQGSEA. Trimming took 7 bases from V and 2 from J, leaving 8 bases between them. The CDR3 length is 12 residues. The chain employs TRBV29-1 and TRBJ2-2; D is ambiguous. Sample: whole blood, taken in connection with sensitization to the hapten diphenylcyclopropenone (DPC). The sequence was obtained from a woman between 25 and 40 years old with alopecia areata. Some clones in this sample may be carry-over from other donors' samples. The CDR3 loop reads CSGQVNTGELFF. Written as DNA, the CDR3 is TGCAGCGGGCAGGTCAACACCGGGGAGCTGTTTTTT.